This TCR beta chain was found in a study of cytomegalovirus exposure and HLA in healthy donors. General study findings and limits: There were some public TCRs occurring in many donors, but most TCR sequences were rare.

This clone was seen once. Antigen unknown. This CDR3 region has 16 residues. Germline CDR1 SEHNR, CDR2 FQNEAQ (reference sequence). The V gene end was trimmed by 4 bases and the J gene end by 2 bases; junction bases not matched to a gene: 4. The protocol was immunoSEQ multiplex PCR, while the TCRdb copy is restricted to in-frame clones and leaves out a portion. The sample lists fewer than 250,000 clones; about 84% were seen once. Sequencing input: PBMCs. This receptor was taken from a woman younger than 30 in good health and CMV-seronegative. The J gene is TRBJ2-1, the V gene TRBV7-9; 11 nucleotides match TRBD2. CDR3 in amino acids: CASSSGTSGTYNEQFF. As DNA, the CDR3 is TGTGCCAGCAGCTCCGGGACTAGCGGAACCTACAATGAGCAGTTCTTC.